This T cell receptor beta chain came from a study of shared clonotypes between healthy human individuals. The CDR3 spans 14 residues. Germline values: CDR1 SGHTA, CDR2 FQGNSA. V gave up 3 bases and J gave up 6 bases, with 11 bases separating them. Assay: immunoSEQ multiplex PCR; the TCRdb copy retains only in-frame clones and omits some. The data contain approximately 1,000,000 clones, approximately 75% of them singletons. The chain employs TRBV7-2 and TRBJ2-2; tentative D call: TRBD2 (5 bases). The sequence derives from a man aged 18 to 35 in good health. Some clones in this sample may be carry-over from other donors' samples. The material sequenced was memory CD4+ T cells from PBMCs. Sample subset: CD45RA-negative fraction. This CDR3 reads CASSLRAEAGELFF. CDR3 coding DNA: TGTGCCAGCAGCTTGAGGGCAGAGGCCGGGGAGCTGTTTTTT.